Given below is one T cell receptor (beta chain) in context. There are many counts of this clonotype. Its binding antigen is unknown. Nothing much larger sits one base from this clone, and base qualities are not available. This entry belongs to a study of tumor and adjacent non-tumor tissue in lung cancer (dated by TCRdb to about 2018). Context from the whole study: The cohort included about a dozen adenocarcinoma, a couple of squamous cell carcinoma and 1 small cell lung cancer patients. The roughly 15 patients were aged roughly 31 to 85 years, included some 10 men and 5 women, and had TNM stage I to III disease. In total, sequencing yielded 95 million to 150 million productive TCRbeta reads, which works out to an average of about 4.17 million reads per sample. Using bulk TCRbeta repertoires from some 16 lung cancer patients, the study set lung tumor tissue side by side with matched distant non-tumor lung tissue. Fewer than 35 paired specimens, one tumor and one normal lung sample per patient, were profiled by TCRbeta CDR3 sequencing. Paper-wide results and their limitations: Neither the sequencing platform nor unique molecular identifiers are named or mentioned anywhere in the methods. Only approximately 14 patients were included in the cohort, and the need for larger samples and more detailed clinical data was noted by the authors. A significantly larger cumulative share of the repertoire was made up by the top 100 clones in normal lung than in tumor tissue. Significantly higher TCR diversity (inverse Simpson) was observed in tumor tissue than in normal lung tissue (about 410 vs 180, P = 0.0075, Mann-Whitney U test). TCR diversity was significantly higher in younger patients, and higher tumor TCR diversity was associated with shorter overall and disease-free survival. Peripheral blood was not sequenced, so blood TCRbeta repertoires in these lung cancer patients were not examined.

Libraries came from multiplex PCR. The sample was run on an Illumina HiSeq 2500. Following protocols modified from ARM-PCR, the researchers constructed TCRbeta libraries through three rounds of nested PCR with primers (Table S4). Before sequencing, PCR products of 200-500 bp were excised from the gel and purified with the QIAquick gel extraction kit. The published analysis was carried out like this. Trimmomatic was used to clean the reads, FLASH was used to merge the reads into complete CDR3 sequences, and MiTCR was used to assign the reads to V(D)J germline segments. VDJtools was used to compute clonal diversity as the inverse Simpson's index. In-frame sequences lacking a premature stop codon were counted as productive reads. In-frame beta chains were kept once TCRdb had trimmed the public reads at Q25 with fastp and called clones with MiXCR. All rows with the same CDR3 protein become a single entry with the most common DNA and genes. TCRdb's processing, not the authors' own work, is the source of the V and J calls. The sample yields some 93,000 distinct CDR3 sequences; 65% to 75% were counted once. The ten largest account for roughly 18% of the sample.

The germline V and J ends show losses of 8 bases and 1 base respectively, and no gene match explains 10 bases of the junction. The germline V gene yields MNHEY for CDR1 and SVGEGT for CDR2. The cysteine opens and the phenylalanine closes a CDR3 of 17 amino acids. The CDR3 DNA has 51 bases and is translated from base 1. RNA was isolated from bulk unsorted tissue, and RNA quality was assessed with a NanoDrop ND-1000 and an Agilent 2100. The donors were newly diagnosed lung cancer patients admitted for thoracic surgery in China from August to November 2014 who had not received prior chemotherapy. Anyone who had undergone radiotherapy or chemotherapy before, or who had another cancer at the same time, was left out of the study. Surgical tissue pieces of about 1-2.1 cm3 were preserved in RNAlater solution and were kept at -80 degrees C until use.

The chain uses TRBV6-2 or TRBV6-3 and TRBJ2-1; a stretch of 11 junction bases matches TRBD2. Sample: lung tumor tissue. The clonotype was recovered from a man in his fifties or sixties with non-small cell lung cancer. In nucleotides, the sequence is TGTGCCAGCGTAGCGGGAGGGCCCGTAAGGTCCTACAATGAGCAGTTCTTC. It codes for CASVAGGPVRSYNEQFF.